The present entry profiles one T cell receptor (beta chain) with its context. CDR1 is SGHTA and CDR2 is FQGNSA in the germline V gene. This CDR3 contains 15 residues. Deletions cut 5 bases from V and 0 bases from J, with 13 bases between. This record comes from a study of T cell changes during pregnancy in multiple sclerosis. The assay was immunoSEQ multiplex PCR, and TCRdb's table has in-frame clones only and misses some. The table lists roughly 52,000 clones, 90% to 95% of them singletons. The TCR sequence derives from a female donor with multiple sclerosis, enrolled in a pregnancy study. The V call is TRBV7-2, the J call TRBJ1-1; unclear D gene. This specimen consisted of CD8+ T cells from peripheral blood mononuclear cells, obtained in the third trimester of pregnancy. In DNA form, the CDR3 reads TGTGCCAGCAGCCCCAGACTTGGTATGAACACTGAAGCTTTCTTT. Residues: CASSPRLGMNTEAFF.